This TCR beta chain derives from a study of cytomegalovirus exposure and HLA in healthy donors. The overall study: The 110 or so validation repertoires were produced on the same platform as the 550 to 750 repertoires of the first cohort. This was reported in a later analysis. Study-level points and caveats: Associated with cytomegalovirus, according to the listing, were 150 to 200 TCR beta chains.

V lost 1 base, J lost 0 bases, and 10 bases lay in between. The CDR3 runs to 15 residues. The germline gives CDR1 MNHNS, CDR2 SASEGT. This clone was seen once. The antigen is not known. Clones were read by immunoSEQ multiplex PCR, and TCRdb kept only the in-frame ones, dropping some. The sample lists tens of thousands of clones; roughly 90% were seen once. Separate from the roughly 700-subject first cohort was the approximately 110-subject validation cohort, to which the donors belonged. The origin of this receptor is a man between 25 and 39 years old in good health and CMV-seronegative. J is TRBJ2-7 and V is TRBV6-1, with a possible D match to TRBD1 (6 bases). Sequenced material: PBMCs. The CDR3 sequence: CASSEGGLLSYEQYF. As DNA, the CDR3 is TGTGCCAGCAGTGAAGGGGGGCTCCTCTCCTACGAGCAGTACTTC.